This T cell receptor beta chain originates from a study of post-analysis software for immune sequencing data. Background on the study: Clinical courses comprised relapsing-remitting, secondary progressive and progressive-relapsing multiple sclerosis. Study-level results: Higher frequency in patients than in controls was seen for five TRBV segments, with TRBV5-6, TRBV5-1 and TRBV20-1 among them.

Comments on this clonotype: Its antigen is not identified.

With 4 bases removed from V and 2 bases from J, the gap between germline ends came to 14 bases. Germline CDR1 reads SGHRS; CDR2 reads YFSETQ. This CDR3 has 15 residues. Prepared TCR beta cDNA libraries contained unique molecular identifiers. TCRdb analysed the PCR reads with MiXCR anew, one entry per CDR3 protein. Counted here are 700,000 to 900,000 distinct CDR3 sequences, just over 45% occurring once; the ten biggest clones make up 4% to 5%. The receptor was isolated from a girl aged 10 to 17 with multiple sclerosis. The chain recombines TRBV5-1 with TRBJ2-3, with D unclear. Material: blood. CDR3 protein: CASSLRRPNTDTQYF. The CDR3 coding sequence is TGCGCCAGCAGCCTCAGGCGGCCAAACACAGATACGCAGTATTTT.